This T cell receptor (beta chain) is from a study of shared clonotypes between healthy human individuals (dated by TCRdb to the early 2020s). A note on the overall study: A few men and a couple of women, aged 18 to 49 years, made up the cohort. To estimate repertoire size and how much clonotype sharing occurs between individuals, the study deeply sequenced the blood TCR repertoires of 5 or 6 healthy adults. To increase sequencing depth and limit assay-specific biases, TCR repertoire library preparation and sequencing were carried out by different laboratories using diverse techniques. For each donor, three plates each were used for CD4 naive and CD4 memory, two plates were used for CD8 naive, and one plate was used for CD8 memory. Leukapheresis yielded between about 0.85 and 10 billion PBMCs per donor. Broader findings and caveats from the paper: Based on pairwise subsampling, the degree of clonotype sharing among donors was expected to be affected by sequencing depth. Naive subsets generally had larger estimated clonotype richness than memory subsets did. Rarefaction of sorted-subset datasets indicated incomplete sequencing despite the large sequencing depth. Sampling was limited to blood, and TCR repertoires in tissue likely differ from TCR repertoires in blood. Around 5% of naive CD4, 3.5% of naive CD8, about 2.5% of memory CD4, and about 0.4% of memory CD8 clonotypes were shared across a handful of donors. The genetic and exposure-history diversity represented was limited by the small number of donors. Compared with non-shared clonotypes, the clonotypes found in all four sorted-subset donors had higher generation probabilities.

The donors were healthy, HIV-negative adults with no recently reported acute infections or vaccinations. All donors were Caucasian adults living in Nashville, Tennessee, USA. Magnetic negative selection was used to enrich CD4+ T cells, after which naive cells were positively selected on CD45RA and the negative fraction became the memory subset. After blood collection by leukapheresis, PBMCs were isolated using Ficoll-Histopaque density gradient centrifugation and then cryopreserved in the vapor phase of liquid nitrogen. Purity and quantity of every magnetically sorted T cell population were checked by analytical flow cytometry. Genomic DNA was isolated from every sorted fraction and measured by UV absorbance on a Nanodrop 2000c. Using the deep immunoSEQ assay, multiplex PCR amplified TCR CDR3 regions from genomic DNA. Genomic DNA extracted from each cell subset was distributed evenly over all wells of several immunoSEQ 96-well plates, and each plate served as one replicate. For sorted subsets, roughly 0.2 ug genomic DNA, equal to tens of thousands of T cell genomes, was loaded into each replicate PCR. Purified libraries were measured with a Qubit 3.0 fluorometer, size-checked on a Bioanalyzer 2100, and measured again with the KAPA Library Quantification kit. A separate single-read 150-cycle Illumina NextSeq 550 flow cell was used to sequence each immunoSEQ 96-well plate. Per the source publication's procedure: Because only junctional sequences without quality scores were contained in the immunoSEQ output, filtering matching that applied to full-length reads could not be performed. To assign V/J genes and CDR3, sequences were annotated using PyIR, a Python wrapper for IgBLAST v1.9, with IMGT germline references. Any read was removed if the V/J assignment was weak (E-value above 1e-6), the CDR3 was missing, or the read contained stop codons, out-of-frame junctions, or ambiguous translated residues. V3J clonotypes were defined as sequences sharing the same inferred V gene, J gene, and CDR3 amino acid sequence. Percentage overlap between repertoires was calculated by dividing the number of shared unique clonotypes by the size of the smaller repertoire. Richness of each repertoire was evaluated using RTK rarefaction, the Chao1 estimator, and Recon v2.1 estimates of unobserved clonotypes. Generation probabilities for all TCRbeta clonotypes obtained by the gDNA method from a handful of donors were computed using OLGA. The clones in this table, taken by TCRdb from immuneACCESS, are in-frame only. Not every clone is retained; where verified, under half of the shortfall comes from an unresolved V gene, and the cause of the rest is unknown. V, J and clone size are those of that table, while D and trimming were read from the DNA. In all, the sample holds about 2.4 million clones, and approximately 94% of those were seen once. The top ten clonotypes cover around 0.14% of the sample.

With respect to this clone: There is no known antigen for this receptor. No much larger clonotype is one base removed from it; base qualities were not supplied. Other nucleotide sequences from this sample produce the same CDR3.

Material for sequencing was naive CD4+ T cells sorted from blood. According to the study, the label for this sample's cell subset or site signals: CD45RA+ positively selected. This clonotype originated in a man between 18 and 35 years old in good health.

CDR3 reads: CASSVGPLNTEAFF. The DNA is as follows: TGTGCCAGCAGCGTCGGACCCCTGAACACTGAAGCTTTCTTT. The receptor chain draws on TRBV9 and TRBJ1-1, with the D gene not confidently named. Cut back by 2 bases and 0 bases, the V and J ends lie 8 bases apart. Spanning cysteine to phenylalanine, the CDR3 consists of 14 amino acids. Only CDR3 DNA remains: 42 bases, in frame from the first base. From the germline V gene, CDR1 is SGDLS and CDR2 is YYNGEE.